The next 7 T cell receptor beta chains were all read from a single sample in a study of radiotherapy plus CTLA-4 blockade in lung cancer. Sequenced by immunoSEQ multiplex PCR; TCRdb stores in-frame clones only, minus some. The sample has about 32,000 clones; roughly 79% are singletons. Specimen: peripheral blood, collected from a patient treated with radiotherapy plus ipilimumab. The receptor source for this set is a human donor with non-small cell lung cancer that progressed on radiotherapy plus ipilimumab.

This clone is deemed medium-sized (0.01 to 0.1%). The J gene is TRBJ2-5, the V gene TRBV19; D possibly corresponds to TRBD1 (6 bases). Germline lookup yields CDR1 LNHDA and CDR2 SQIVND (reference sequence). The CDR3 contains 15 residues. V was trimmed by 5 bases and J by 1 base, leaving 14 bases between them. This chain's CDR3 is CASSDLLDSQETQYF. The DNA of the CDR3 is TGTGCCAGTAGTGACCTCCTGGACAGCCAAGAGACCCAGTACTTC. Complete variable domain (other parts from reference TRBV19 and TRBJ2-5): DGGITQSPKYLFRKEGQNVTLSCEQNLNHDAMYWYRQDPGQGLRLIYYSQIVNDFQKGDIAEGYSVSREKKESFPLTVTSAQKNPTAFYLCASSDLLDSQETQYFGPGTRLLVL.

The V call is TRBV18, the J call TRBJ1-3; unclear D gene. CDR1 KGHSH and CDR2 LQKENI come from the germline V gene. This CDR3 spans 17 amino acids. Trimming pared 0 bases from V and 0 bases from J, leaving 12 bases between. The CDR3 sequence is CASSPPNVRNSGNTIYF. The CDR3 DNA sequence: TGTGCCAGCTCACCACCCAATGTCCGCAACTCTGGAAACACCATATATTTT.

The J gene is TRBJ1-2, the V gene TRBV5-4; a weak D match, TRBD1 (5 bases). CDR3 length equals 16 residues. Germline CDR1 reads SGHNT; CDR2 reads YYREEE (reference sequence). Trimming stripped 4 bases from V and 2 bases from J, with 18 bases between. The CDR3 region has the DNA TGTGCCAGCAGCATCTTCGGGGCCGTAAGGAACTATGGCTACACCTTC. Its translation: CASSIFGAVRNYGYTF.

V gene TRBV19 combines with J gene TRBJ2-7; D ambiguous. Trimming left V 1 base short and J 6 bases short, with 10 bases between. Germline assignment: CDR1 LNHDA and CDR2 SQIVND (reference sequence). The CDR3 runs to 13 residues. CDR3 sequence reads: CASSIADTSEQYF. The CDR3 DNA follows: TGTGCCAGTAGTATAGCAGATACCTCCGAGCAGTACTTC. Drawing the rest from reference TRBV19 and TRBJ2-7, the complete variable domain is DGGITQSPKYLFRKEGQNVTLSCEQNLNHDAMYWYRQDPGQGLRLIYYSQIVNDFQKGDIAEGYSVSREKKESFPLTVTSAQKNPTAFYLCASSIADTSEQYFGPGTRLTVT.

The V gene is TRBV11-2, the J gene TRBJ2-5, with unresolved D. Between the trimmed V and J ends, which lost 5 bases and 1 base, there was a span of 8 bases. Germline V gene sequence: CDR1 SGHAT, CDR2 FQNNGV. This CDR3 comprises 13 residues. The CDR3 DNA reads TGTGCCAGCAGCCTCGACTTCCAAGAGACCCAGTACTTC. It codes for CASSLDFQETQYF.

The CDR3 DNA is TGTGCCAGCAGTTTAGTCCTAGCGGGGGCCTACAATGAGCAGTTCTTC. It translates to CASSLVLAGAYNEQFF. This rearrangement joins TRBV28 to TRBJ2-1, with 10 bases that match TRBD2. CDR1 is MDHEN and CDR2 is SYDVKM in the germline V gene. This CDR3 region has 16 residues. J was trimmed by 2 bases and V by 2 bases; bases with no gene match: 3.

The chain combines TRBV18 with TRBJ2-1; perhaps TRBD1 as D (5 bases). The germline gives CDR1 KGHSH, CDR2 LQKENI. The CDR3 contains 17 residues. V was cut by 2 bases and J by 2 bases, with 16 bases left in between. Here the CDR3 DNA reads TGTGCCAGCTCACCAGGTTTCCAGGGTTTTGCCTACAATGAGCAGTTCTTC. Protein product: CASSPGFQGFAYNEQFF. The whole variable domain, remainder taken from reference TRBV18 and TRBJ2-1, is NAGVMQNPRHLVRRRGQEARLRCSPMKGHSHVYWYRQLPEEGLKFMVYLQKENIIDESGMPKERFSAEFPKEGPSILRIQQVVRGDSAAYFCASSPGFQGFAYNEQFFGPGTRLTVL.